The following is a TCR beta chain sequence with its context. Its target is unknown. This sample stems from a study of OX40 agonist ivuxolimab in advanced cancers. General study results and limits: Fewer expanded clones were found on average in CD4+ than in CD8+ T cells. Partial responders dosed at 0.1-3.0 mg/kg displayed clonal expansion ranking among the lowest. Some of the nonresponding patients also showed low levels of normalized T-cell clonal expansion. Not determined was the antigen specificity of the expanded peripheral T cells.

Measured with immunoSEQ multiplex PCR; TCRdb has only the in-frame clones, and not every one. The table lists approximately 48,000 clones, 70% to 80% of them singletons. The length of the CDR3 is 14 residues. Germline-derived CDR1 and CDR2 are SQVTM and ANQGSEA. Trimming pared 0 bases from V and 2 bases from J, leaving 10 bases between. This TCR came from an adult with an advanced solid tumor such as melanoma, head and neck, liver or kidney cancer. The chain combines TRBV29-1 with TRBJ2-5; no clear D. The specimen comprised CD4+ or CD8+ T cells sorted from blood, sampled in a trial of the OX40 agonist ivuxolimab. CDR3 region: CSVEDWTEQETQYF. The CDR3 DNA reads TGCAGCGTTGAAGACTGGACGGAGCAAGAGACCCAGTACTTC.